The 3 T cell receptor beta chains listed next were all sequenced from one sample in a study of CD8+ T cells in alopecia areata. Investigators isolated RNA and reverse transcribed it into cDNA to act as the sequencing template. TCRdb keeps only in-frame clones here, not all; method: immunoSEQ multiplex PCR. The sample records about 30,000 clones, approximately 56% being singletons. Sequencing used NKG2D-high CD8+ T cells sorted from blood. The receptor source for this set is a human donor with alopecia areata.

The CDR3 here is CAGTGYGYTF. CDR3 sequence (DNA): TGTGCCGGGACAGGCTATGGCTACACCTTC. The genes are TRBV30 and TRBJ1-2, with 8 bases matching TRBD1. V lost 8 bases and J lost 4; bases outside the gene matches: 0. CDR1 is GTSNPN and CDR2 is SVGIG in the germline V gene (reference sequence). The CDR3 has 10 residues.

The chain is built from TRBV19 and TRBJ1-1; no reliable D call. The CDR3 is made up of 16 amino acids. Germline V gives CDR1 LNHDA, CDR2 SQIVND (reference sequence). Trimming shortened V by 2 bases and J by 5 bases, and 18 bases separated the two germline ends. The CDR3 DNA sequence: TGTGCCAGTAGTATAACCCTCGGCCTGGGTGAAACTGAAGCTTTCTTT. This codes for CASSITLGLGETEAFF.

The gene calls are TRBV14 and TRBJ1-1; TRBD1 might be the D (5 bases). Per the germline V gene, CDR1 is SGHDN and CDR2 is FVKESK. The CDR3 spans 14 residues. The ends were cut back, 4 bases at V and 4 bases at J, with 13 bases in the middle. The chain's CDR3 is CASSLTGPGTEAFF. CDR3 bases: TGTGCCAGCAGCCTCACAGGCCCAGGCACTGAAGCTTTCTTT.